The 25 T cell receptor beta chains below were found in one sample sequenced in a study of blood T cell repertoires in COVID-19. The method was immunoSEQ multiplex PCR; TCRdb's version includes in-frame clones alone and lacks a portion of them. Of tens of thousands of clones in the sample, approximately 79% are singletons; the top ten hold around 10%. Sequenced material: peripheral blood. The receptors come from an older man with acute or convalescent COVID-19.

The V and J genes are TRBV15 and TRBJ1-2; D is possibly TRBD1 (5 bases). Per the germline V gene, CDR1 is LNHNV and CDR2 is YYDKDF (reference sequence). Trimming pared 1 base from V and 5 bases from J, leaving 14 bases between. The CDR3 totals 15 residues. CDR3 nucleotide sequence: TGTGCCACCAGCAGAGGGGGAGGTGAGGGGTATGGCTACACCTTC. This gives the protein CATSRGGGEGYGYTF.

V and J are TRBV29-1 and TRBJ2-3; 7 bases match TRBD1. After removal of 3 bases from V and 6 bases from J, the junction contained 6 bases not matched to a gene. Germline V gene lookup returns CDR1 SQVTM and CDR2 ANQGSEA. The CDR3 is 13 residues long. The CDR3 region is CSVDGTAGDTQYF. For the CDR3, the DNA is TGCAGCGTTGACGGGACAGCCGGGGATACGCAGTATTTT.

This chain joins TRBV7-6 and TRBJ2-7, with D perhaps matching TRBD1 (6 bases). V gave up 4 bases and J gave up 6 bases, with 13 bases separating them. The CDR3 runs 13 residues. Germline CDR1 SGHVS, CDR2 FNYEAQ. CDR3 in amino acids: CASSSDTGPEQYV. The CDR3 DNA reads TGTGCCAGCAGCTCAGACACAGGGCCCGAGCAGTACGTC.

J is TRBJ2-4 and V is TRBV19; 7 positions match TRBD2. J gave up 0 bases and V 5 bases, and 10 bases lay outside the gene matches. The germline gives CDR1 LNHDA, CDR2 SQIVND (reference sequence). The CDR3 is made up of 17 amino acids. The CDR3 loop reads CASSPQTGRLAKNIQYF. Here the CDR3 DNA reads TGTGCCAGTAGTCCCCAGACCGGGAGGTTAGCCAAAAACATTCAGTACTTC.

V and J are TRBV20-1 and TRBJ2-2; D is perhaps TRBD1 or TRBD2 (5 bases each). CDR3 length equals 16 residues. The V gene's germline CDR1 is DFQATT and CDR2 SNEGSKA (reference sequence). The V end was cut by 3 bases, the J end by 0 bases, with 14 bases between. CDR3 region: CSASEGQGSNTGELFF. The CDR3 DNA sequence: TGCAGTGCTAGTGAGGGGCAGGGATCGAACACCGGGGAGCTGTTTTTT.

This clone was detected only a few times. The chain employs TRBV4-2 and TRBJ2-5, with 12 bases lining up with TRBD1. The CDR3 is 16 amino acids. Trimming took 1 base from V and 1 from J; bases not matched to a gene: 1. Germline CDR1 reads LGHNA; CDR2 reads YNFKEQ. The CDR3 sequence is CASSQGDRGRQETQYF. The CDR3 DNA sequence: TGTGCCAGCAGCCAAGGGGACAGGGGGCGCCAAGAGACCCAGTACTTC.

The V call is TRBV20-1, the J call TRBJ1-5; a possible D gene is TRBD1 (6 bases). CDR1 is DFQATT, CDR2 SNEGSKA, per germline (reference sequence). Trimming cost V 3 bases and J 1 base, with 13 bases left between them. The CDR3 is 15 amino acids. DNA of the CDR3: TGCAGTGCTAGTTACAGGGTTTTAAGCAATCAGCCCCAGCATTTT. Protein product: CSASYRVLSNQPQHF.

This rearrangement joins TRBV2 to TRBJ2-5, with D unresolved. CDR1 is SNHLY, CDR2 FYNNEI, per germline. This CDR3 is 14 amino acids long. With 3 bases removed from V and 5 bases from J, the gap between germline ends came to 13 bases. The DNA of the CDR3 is TGTGCCAGCAGTGAGAAGGAACTAACGGAGACCCAGTACTTC. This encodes CASSEKELTETQYF.

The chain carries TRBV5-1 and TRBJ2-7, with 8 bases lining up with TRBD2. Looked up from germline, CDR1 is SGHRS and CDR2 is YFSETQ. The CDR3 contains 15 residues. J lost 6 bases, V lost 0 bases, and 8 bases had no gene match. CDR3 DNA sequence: TGCGCCAGCAGCTTGGGGACGGGAGGGTCTATCGAGCAGTACGTC. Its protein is CASSLGTGGSIEQYV.

Here the CDR3 reads CASSTRTGNEQFF. CDR3 bases: TGTGCCAGCAGTACCAGGACAGGCAATGAGCAGTTCTTC. The chain couples TRBV27 to TRBJ2-1; 7 nucleotides match TRBD1. Looked up from germline, CDR1 is MNHEY and CDR2 is SMNVEV (reference sequence). J lost 6 bases, V lost 5 bases, and 4 bases had no gene match. CDR3 length: 13 residues.

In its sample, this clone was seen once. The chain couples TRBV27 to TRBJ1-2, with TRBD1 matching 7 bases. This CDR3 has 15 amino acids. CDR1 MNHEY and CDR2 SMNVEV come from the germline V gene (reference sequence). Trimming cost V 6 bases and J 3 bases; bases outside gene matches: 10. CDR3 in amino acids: CASSLRRQGDYGYTF. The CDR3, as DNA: TGTGCCAGCAGCTTAAGACGACAGGGAGACTATGGCTACACCTTC.

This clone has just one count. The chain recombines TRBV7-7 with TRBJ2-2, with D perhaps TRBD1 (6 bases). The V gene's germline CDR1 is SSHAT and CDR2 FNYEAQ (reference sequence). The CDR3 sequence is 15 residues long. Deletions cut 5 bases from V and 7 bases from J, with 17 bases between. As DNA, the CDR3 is TGTGCCAGCAGCCCTCGATACAGGGCTGGCGGGGAGCTGTTTTTT. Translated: CASSPRYRAGGELFF.

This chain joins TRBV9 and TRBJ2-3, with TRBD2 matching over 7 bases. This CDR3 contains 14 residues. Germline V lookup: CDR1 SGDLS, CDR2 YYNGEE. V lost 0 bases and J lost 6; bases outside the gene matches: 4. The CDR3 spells CASSVVSSGDTQYF. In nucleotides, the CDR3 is TGTGCCAGCAGCGTAGTAAGTAGCGGGGATACGCAGTATTTT.

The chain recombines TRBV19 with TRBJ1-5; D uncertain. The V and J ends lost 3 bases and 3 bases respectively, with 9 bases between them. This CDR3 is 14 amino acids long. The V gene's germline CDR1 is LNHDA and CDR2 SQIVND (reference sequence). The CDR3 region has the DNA TGTGCCAGTAGTATCGGTAGATACAATCAGCCCCAGCATTTT. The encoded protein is CASSIGRYNQPQHF.

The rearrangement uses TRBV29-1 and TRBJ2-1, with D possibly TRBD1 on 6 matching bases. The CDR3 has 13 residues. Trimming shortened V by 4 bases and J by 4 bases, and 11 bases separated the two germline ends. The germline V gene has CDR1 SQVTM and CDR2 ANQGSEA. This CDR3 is CSVGRGQYNEQFF. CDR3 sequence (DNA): TGCAGCGTTGGCAGGGGCCAATACAATGAGCAGTTCTTC.

This CDR3 reads CASTGTGGNTEAFF. The CDR3 DNA sequence: TGCGCCAGCACTGGGACAGGGGGAAATACTGAAGCTTTCTTT. V usage is TRBV5-1 and J usage is TRBJ1-1; 11 positions agree with TRBD1. This CDR3 region has 14 residues. V gave up 6 bases and J gave up 5 bases; unmatched junction bases: 6. From germline, CDR1 is SGHRS and CDR2 YFSETQ.

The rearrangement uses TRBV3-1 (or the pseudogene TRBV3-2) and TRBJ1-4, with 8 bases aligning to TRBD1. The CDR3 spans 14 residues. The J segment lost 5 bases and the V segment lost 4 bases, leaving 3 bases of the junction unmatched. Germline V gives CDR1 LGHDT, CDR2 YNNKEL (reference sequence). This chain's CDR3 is CASSPRTGNEKLFF. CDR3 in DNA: TGTGCCAGCAGCCCCCGGACAGGGAATGAAAAACTGTTTTTT.

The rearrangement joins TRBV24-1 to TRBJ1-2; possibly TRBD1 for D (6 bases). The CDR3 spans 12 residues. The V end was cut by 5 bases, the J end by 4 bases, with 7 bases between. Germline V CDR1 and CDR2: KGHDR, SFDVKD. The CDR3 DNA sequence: TGTGCCACCAGTGCGGACAGCTATGGCTACACCTTC. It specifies CATSADSYGYTF.

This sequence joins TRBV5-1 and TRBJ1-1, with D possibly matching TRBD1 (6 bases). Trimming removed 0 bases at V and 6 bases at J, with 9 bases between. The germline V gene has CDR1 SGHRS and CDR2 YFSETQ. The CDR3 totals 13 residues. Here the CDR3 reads CASSLEGVAEAFF. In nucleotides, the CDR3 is TGCGCCAGCAGCTTGGAGGGGGTTGCTGAAGCTTTCTTT.

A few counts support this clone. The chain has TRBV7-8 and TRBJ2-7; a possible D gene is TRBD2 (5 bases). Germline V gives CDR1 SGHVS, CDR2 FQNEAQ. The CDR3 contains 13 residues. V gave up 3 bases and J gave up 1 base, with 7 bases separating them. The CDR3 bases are TGTGCCAGCAGCTTCGGGGTGTCCTACGAGCAGTACGTC. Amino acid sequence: CASSFGVSYEQYV.

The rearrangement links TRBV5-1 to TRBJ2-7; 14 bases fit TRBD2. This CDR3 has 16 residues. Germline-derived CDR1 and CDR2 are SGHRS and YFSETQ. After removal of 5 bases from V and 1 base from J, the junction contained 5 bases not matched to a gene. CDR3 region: CASSRTSGGLSYEQYF. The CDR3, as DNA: TGCGCCAGCAGTCGGACTAGCGGGGGGTTATCCTACGAGCAGTACTTC.

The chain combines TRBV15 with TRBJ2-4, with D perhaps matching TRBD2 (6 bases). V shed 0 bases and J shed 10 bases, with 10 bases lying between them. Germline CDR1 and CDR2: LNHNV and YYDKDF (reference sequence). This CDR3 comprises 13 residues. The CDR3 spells CATSRDFGGIQYF. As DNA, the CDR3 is TGTGCCACCAGCAGAGACTTCGGGGGTATTCAGTACTTC. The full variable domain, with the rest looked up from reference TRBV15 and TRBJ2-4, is DAMVIQNPRYQVTQFGKPVTLSCSQTLNHNVMYWYQQKSSQAPKLLFHYYDKDFNNEADTPDNFQSRRPNTSFCFLDIRSPGLGDTAMYLCATSRDFGGIQYFGAGTRLSVL.

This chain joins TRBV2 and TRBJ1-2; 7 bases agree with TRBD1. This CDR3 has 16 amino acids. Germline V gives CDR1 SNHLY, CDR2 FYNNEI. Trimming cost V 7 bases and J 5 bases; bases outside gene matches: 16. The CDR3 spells CASTPRIGQASYGYTF. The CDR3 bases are TGTGCCAGCACCCCAAGAATTGGACAGGCCTCTTATGGCTACACCTTC. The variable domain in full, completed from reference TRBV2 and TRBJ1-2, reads EPEVTQTPSHQVTQMGQEVILRCVPISNHLYFYWYRQILGQKVEFLVSFYNNEISEKSEIFDDQFSVERPDGSNFTLKIRSTKLEDSAMYFCASTPRIGQASYGYTFGSGTRLTVV.

This CDR3 is CASSQHPGVISGNTIYF. The CDR3 region has the DNA TGCGCCAGCAGCCAACACCCCGGGGTGATCTCTGGAAACACCATATATTTT. The rearrangement joins TRBV4-1 to TRBJ1-3; D unclear. Germline V gives CDR1 MGHRA, CDR2 YSYEKL. V was cut by 2 bases and J by 0 bases, with 14 bases left in between. The CDR3 loop spans 17 amino acids.

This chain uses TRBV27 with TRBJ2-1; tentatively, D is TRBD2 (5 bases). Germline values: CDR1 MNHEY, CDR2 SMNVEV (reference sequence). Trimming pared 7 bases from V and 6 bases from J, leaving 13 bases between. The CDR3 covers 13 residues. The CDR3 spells CASTYSAGNEQFF. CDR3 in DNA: TGTGCCAGCACTTACTCCGCGGGCAATGAGCAGTTCTTC.